This TCR beta chain was retrieved from a study of read filtering for tumor transcriptome and immune sequencing (dated by TCRdb to 2018 to 2021). In terms of the full investigation: The cohort was composed of 16 to 20 male and over 13 female patients, with a mean age of about 65 years and an age range of roughly 47 to 80. Per sample, about 4 to 10.27 million TCR-region mapped reads were obtained with IR-seq, compared with only about 80 to 1,400 with RNA-seq. By revised international staging, under 10 patients were R-ISS I, fewer than 20 were R-ISS II and about seven were R-ISS III. As a main aim, a read-filtering strategy for immune repertoire data was addressed, with the specific question being whether clonotypes supported by a single read should be removed. The study compared TCR repertoires from targeted immune repertoire sequencing and bulk whole-transcriptome sequencing run on the same bone marrow samples. After DNase treatment, whole-transcriptome libraries were prepared with the TruSeq RNA Access Library Prep Kit. On the study overall, not on this receptor specifically: The correlation between IR-seq and RNA-seq shared clonotype proportions was increased by removal of single-read clonotypes. Single-read clonotypes made up around 85% of clonotypes but only 3.5% to 4% of total reads in IR-seq, compared with approximately 75% of clonotypes and around 41% of reads in RNA-seq. Compared with RNA-seq, IR-seq captured clonotypes at much greater depth and more reliably, and a smaller IR-seq throughput was enough to identify most of the shared clonotypes. The sorted CD138-negative fraction was not purified T cells but a mixed bone marrow immune population.

Cut back by 7 bases and 2 bases, the V and J ends lie 14 bases apart. From cysteine to phenylalanine, the CDR3 is 14 amino acids long. Solely the CDR3 DNA is kept, with 42 bases framed from the first base. CDR1 and CDR2 are drawn from the germline V gene (reference sequence): MNHNY, SVGAGI. With respect to this clonotype: No antigen is known for it. The sample holds no much larger clone one base away, and base qualities are not on file.

The Immunoverse kit was used to build TCR libraries from about 400 ng RNA, with molecular barcoded adaptors covering alpha/delta and beta/gamma chains. The same RNA used for transcriptome sequencing was used for TCR library preparation. Sequencing of the TCR libraries was done on an Illumina HiSeq 4000 with 2 x 150 cycles. The paper's processing steps were these. MiXCR aligned TCR reads to human V, D, J and C references and assembled the aligned reads into CDR3 clonotypes, with quality filtering and error correction included. Clonotype counts and gene usage diversity were analyzed with the tcR package in R. For inspection of raw mapping reads, RNA-seq reads were mapped by STAR aligner version 2.5.3a onto GRCh37 of the human genome. To test the effect of sequencing depth on detected clonotypes, IR-seq fastq files were randomly downsampled using Seqtk 1.3. TCRdb reran the public reads through fastp at Q25 and MiXCR, keeping productive beta chains. All rows with the same CDR3 protein become a single entry with the most common DNA and genes. TCRdb assigned the V and J calls; the authors' analysis was not used. Here the sample has over 45,000 distinct CDR3 sequences; over 9.5% occur a single time. The top ten hold about 15% of the sample.

Bone marrow was sampled from every patient at the time of active disease. Isolation of bone marrow mononuclear cells was performed by Ficoll-Hypaque density gradient centrifugation. To remove myeloma plasma cells, the cells were labeled with CD138 magnetic microbeads on a MACS separator, and CD138-negative cells were then collected by negative selection. Flow cytometry on an Attune NxT with CD138 antibodies was used to check the purity of the isolated cells. TRIzol reagent was used to extract total RNA, and a NanoDrop spectrophotometer was used to quantify the extracted RNA. For each patient, the CD138-negative bone marrow sample underwent paired RNA-seq and IR-seq.

This sequence was found in a donor aged 40 or older with multiple myeloma. Sequenced sample: a population of CD138-negative cells sorted from bone marrow. The cell subset or site label of this sample denotes: bone marrow mononuclear cells depleted of CD138+ plasma/myeloma cells by negative magnetic selection. The V and J segments used are TRBV6-6 and TRBJ2-5; TRBD2 could be the D gene, as 6 bases match. In nucleotides, the sequence is TGTGCCAGCACCCAGACTAGAGGTCAAGAGACCCAGTACTTC. Its coded protein is CASTQTRGQETQYF.